This TCR beta chain is from a study of identical twins. Whole-study findings and limits: Out-of-frame TCR alpha sharing in monozygotic twins exceeded recombination model predictions. The study based its conclusions on cross-sectional statistical analysis and did not follow the same donors.

Template switching added a universal primer binding site, and final cDNA carried unique molecular identifiers. MiXCR, applied by TCRdb to the 5' RACE reads, yields one record per CDR3 protein. The sample consists of around 160,000 distinct CDR3 sequences, around 3.6% of them appearing once. The CDR3 loop spans 16 amino acids. Trimming shortened V by 0 bases and J by 0 bases, and 9 bases separated the two germline ends. The germline V gene has CDR1 MGHDK and CDR2 SYGVNS. This clonotype was counted between two and nine times. Antigen specificity is unknown. The sample taken for sequencing was memory T cells sorted from blood. This receptor was identified in a man between 18 and 35 years old in good health. V and J are TRBV25-1 and TRBJ1-5; no firm D call. The CDR3 is CASSEYDGDSNQPQHF. CDR3 coding DNA: TGTGCCAGCAGTGAATATGACGGAGATAGCAATCAGCCCCAGCATTTT.